This TCR beta chain was recorded in a study of blood T cell repertoires in COVID-19. Looking at the study overall: The origin of the acute and convalescent COVID-19 samples was the United States, Italy and Spain. PBMCs, B-cell-depleted T cells, or T cells provided the cDNA or gDNA that made up the material.

The length of the CDR3 is 14 residues. The J segment lost 1 base and the V segment lost 4 bases, leaving 4 bases of the junction unmatched. The germline CDR1 and CDR2 sequences are SGHRS and YFSETQ. Per the original data handling: How many nucleated cells were present was estimated from reference gene primer amplification. Clones were read by immunoSEQ multiplex PCR, and TCRdb kept only the in-frame ones, dropping some. V and J calls and clone size are those listed in that table; D and trimming were worked out from the DNA. The profile shows about 59,000 clones, 90% of them singletons. The TCR originated in a man aged 80 or over with acute or convalescent COVID-19. What was sequenced was peripheral blood. V gene TRBV5-1 combines with J gene TRBJ1-1, with TRBD1 matching 7 bases. The CDR3 DNA reads as TGCGCCAGCAGCCCTGGGACAGAGAACACTGAAGCTTTCTTT. Encoded protein: CASSPGTENTEAFF.